A single sample is the source of the 15 T cell receptor beta chains below, sequenced in a study of cytomegalovirus exposure and HLA in healthy donors. Primers included in the PCR were 60 Vbeta and 13 Jbeta primers. Repertoires were generated with immunoSEQ multiplex PCR, while TCRdb's copy carries only in-frame clones and drops some. The sample yields under 200,000 clones, under 80% seen once. The sequencing sample was made of PBMCs. The receptors derive from a female donor in good health and CMV-seronegative.

V and J are TRBV19 and TRBJ1-2; tentative D call: TRBD1 (5 bases). Trimming cost V 7 bases and J 0 bases, with 6 bases left between them. CDR1 and CDR2 from the germline V gene are LNHDA and SQIVND (reference sequence). This CDR3 contains 12 residues. The CDR3 is CASKTANYGYTF. In nucleotides, the CDR3 is TGTGCCAGTAAGACAGCTAACTATGGCTACACCTTC.

Concerning this clone itself: The junction departs from germline at one end; a sequencing error may be responsible. The genes are TRBV7-7 and TRBJ2-5, with D unclear. The CDR3 has 15 residues. CDR1 and CDR2 (germline): SSHAT, FNYEAQ (reference sequence). CDR3 in amino acids: CASSLEPGSVETQYF. The CDR3 DNA sequence: TGTGCTAGCAGCTTAGAACCCGGTAGTGTGGAGACCCAGTACTTC.

This clone was detected once. V is TRBV28 and J is TRBJ2-7, with 11 bases identical to TRBD2. Germline assignment: CDR1 MDHEN and CDR2 SYDVKM. This CDR3 is 14 amino acids long. V was pared by 6 bases and J by 12 bases, with 13 bases of the junction left unmatched. The CDR3 here is CASRSSGRVMERYF. CDR3 bases: TGTGCCAGCAGGAGTAGCGGGAGGGTTATGGAACGGTACTTC. Looking up the rest from reference TRBV28 and TRBJ2-7 gives the full variable domain: DVKVTQSSRYLVKRTGEKVFLECVQDMDHENMFWYRQDPGLGLRLIYFSYDVKMKEKGDIPEGYSVSREKKERFSLILESASTNQTSMYLCASRSSGRVMERYFGPGTRLTVT.

This sequence joins TRBV2 and TRBJ1-5; no reliable D call. Per germline, CDR1 SNHLY and CDR2 FYNNEI. There are 17 residues in the CDR3. The ends were cut back, 8 bases at V and 6 bases at J, with 26 bases in the middle. The chain's CDR3 is CASVPFGPGVSGQPQHF. The CDR3 DNA follows: TGTGCCAGCGTTCCTTTCGGTCCGGGAGTATCGGGTCAGCCCCAGCATTTT.

The gene calls are TRBV15 and TRBJ2-3; tentatively, D is TRBD1 (6 bases). The V end was cut by 3 bases, the J end by 2 bases, with 15 bases between. CDR1 LNHNV and CDR2 YYDKDF come from the germline V gene (reference sequence). This CDR3 has 16 residues. In nucleotides, the CDR3 is TGTGCCACCAGCAGCGCTGGGGGCTCTTACACAGATACGCAGTATTTT. Translation: CATSSAGGSYTDTQYF.

The chain uses TRBV6-1 and TRBJ2-3; 10 nucleotides agree with TRBD1. V was clipped by 4 bases and J by 5 bases; unmatched bases: 9. This CDR3 has 16 amino acids. Per the germline V gene, CDR1 is MNHNS and CDR2 is SASEGT. In DNA form, the CDR3 reads TGTGCCAGCAGTGCAACGGGGACAGGGGTTGGAGATACGCAGTATTTT. The encoded protein is CASSATGTGVGDTQYF.

The table lists this clone with a few counts. The rearrangement links TRBV5-6 to TRBJ2-1; 9 bases line up with TRBD1. CDR1 and CDR2 from the germline V gene are SGHDT and YYEEEE. V lost 0 bases and J lost 6; bases outside the gene matches: 16. The CDR3 is made up of 19 amino acids. The CDR3 spells CASSLVVPGGTGWFNEQFF. CDR3 DNA sequence: TGTGCCAGCAGCTTGGTTGTCCCAGGCGGGACAGGGTGGTTCAATGAGCAGTTCTTC. The entire variable domain, with the rest obtained from reference TRBV5-6 and TRBJ2-1, is as follows: DAGVTQSPTHLIKTRGQQVTLRCSPKSGHDTVSWYQQALGQGPQFIFQYYEEEERQRGNFPDRFSGHQFPNYSSELNVNALLLGDSALYLCASSLVVPGGTGWFNEQFFGPGTRLTVL.

The J gene is TRBJ2-7, the V gene TRBV28; D might be TRBD1 (6 bases). Germline loops: CDR1 MDHEN, CDR2 SYDVKM. The CDR3 covers 11 residues. The V and J ends lost 9 bases and 3 bases respectively, with 9 bases between them. The CDR3 bases are TGTGCCAGTCTGACAGGCTACGAGCAGTACTTC. This translates into CASLTGYEQYF.

This chain uses TRBV5-8 with TRBJ2-1; D unclear. The CDR3 is 12 amino acids. In germline, CDR1 is SGHTS, CDR2 YDEGEE. V lost 1 base and J lost 6, with 5 bases in between. Here the CDR3 reads CASSLTTNEQFF. CDR3 bases: TGTGCCAGCAGCTTGACTACCAATGAGCAGTTCTTC.

This sequence joins TRBV6-5 and TRBJ2-7; no reliable D call. The CDR3 consists of 14 residues. The ends were cut back, 0 bases at V and 6 bases at J, with 12 bases in the middle. Germline loops: CDR1 MNHEY, CDR2 SVGAGI. CDR3 protein: CASSYSAVQPEQYF. CDR3 sequence (DNA): TGTGCCAGCAGTTACTCGGCGGTGCAACCCGAGCAGTACTTC.

The V call is TRBV5-1, the J call TRBJ1-2, with 10 bases matching TRBD1. The CDR3 totals 16 residues. V shed 0 bases and J 5 bases; nucleotides not matched to a gene: 7. Germline-derived CDR1 and CDR2 are SGHRS and YFSETQ. The CDR3 DNA reads as TGCGCCAGCAGCTTGGCCCACGGACAGGGGGAGTATGGCTACACCTTC. This sequence encodes CASSLAHGQGEYGYTF.

V is TRBV4-3 and J is TRBJ2-7; 9 positions agree with TRBD1. Unmatched junction bases numbered 4, after V lost 0 bases and J lost 4 bases. The CDR3 has 15 residues. CDR1 is LGHNA and CDR2 is YSLEER in the germline V gene. Here the CDR3 DNA reads TGCGCCAGCAGCCAAGATCGGACAGGGGCGTACGAGCAGTACTTC. It encodes CASSQDRTGAYEQYF.

The chain couples TRBV6-1 to TRBJ1-5, with D maybe TRBD1 (5 bases). The germline V gene has CDR1 MNHNS and CDR2 SASEGT. Trimming left V 6 bases short and J 10 bases short, with 16 bases between. The CDR3 is 13 residues long. The CDR3 spells CASRPGYGTPQHF. CDR3 bases: TGTGCCAGCAGGCCAGGGTATGGGACTCCCCAGCATTTT.

The J gene is TRBJ2-7, the V gene TRBV4-3; 9 bases are a match to TRBD1. The CDR3 has 14 residues. V lost 2 bases, J lost 4 bases, and 3 bases stayed unmatched. Germline CDR1 is LGHNA and CDR2 is YSLEER. The CDR3: CASSQRDRDYEQYF. CDR3 sequence (DNA): TGCGCCAGCAGCCAACGGGACAGGGATTACGAGCAGTACTTC.

The rearrangement uses TRBV30 and TRBJ1-2, with TRBD1 matching 8 bases. V shed 2 bases, J shed 7 bases, and the junction held 12 bases outside the gene matches. Germline assignment: CDR1 GTSNPN and CDR2 SVGIG (reference sequence). The CDR3 runs 15 residues. The CDR3 spells CAWSFDHSGTGGYTF. CDR3 DNA sequence: TGTGCCTGGAGTTTTGACCACTCCGGGACAGGTGGCTACACCTTC. Full variable domain (remainder filled in from reference TRBV30 and TRBJ1-2): SQTIHQWPATLVQPVGSPLSLECTVEGTSNPNLYWYRQAAGRGLQLLFYSVGIGQISSEVPQNLSASRPQDRQFILSSKKLLLSDSGFYLCAWSFDHSGTGGYTFGSGTRLTVV.